What follows is one T cell receptor (beta chain) and its context. Enrolled during active infection, Seattle patients were then followed longitudinally. These data originate in a study of blood T cell repertoires in COVID-19. Study background: Some COVID-19 samples were acute and others convalescent; all came from the United States, Italy and Spain. The analysed material was cDNA or gDNA that came from T cells, B-cell-depleted T cells, or PBMCs.

Original data processing: Reference gene primer amplification gave estimated nucleated cell counts. Generated by immunoSEQ multiplex PCR, the TCRdb table keeps only in-frame clones and is missing some. That table gives V, J and clone size, and the DNA gave D and trimming. The data show some 130,000 clones, with roughly 86% seen just once and 9.5% to 12% held by the top ten. This receptor was identified in a woman in her 70s with COVID-19, enrolled during active disease. The material sequenced was peripheral blood.

CDR3 protein: CASSSGGGLGTDTQYF. DNA for the CDR3: TGTGCCAGCAGCTCGGGCGGGGGTCTCGGCACAGATACGCAGTATTTT. This chain links TRBV11-2 with TRBJ2-3; 7 bases line up with TRBD2. Germline V gene lookup returns CDR1 SGHAT and CDR2 FQNNGV. This CDR3 comprises 16 residues. V trimming: 4 bases; J trimming: 1 base; junction bases outside the gene matches: 8.